The clone carrying this T cell receptor (beta chain) appeared a few times. The data originate from a study of human T cells and chemical hapten exposure. Regarding time point: patch test 1, 2 weeks after DPC sensitization. Stated treatment: therapeutic diphenylcyclopropenone sensitization with weekly scalp DPC. TCRdb itself ran the RACE reads through MiXCR, one entry per CDR3 protein. The data contain 80,000 to 100,000 distinct CDR3 sequences, under 15% of them seen just once; the ten biggest clones take up 2.1%. CDR1 is MDHEN and CDR2 is SYDVKM in the germline V gene. This CDR3 is built from 14 residues. Losses at the gene ends were 8 bases for V and 1 base for J; bases not matched to a gene: 5.

The rearrangement joins TRBV28 to TRBJ1-1; 9 nucleotides line up with TRBD1. Sample: whole blood, taken in connection with sensitization to the hapten diphenylcyclopropenone (DPC). This receptor was identified in a middle-aged woman with alopecia areata. Some clones in this sample may be carry-over from other donors' samples. In nucleotides, the CDR3 is TGTGCCAGCGGGACAGGGACGTCGAACACTGAAGCTTTCTTT. Its protein is CASGTGTSNTEAFF.